This TCR beta chain stems from a study of long-term antiretroviral therapy in people with HIV. The junction had 10 bases not matched to a gene; V was cut back by 4 bases and J by 5 bases. Germline V gives CDR1 SGHNT, CDR2 YYREEE (reference sequence). The CDR3 is made up of 15 amino acids. The authors ran the immunoSEQ assay, v3.0, at survey level. The protocol was immunoSEQ multiplex PCR, while the TCRdb copy is restricted to in-frame clones and leaves out a portion. The sample shows tens of thousands of clones, roughly 96% of them seen only once. The source of this sequence is a woman between 45 and 60 years old with HIV. The V call is TRBV5-4, the J call TRBJ2-5; the match to TRBD2 covers 8 bases. The material was unsorted PBMCs, obtained 3.7 years after starting antiretroviral therapy. For the CDR3, the DNA is TGTGCCAGCAGCCCACCTGGACTAGCAGGGGAGACCCAGTACTTC. Protein: CASSPPGLAGETQYF.